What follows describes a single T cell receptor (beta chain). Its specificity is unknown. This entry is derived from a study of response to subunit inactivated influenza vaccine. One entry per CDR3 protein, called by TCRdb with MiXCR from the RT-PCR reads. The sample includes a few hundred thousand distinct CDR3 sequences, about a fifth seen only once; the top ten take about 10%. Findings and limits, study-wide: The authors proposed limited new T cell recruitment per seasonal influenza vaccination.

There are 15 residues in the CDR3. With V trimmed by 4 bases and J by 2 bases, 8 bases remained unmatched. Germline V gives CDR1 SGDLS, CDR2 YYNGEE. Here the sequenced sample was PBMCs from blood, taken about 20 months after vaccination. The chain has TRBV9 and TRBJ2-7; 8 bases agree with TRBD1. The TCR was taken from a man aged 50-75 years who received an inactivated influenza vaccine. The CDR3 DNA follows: TGTGCCAGCAGCAGAGGACAGGGACCGACCTACGAGCAGTACTTC. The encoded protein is CASSRGQGPTYEQYF.